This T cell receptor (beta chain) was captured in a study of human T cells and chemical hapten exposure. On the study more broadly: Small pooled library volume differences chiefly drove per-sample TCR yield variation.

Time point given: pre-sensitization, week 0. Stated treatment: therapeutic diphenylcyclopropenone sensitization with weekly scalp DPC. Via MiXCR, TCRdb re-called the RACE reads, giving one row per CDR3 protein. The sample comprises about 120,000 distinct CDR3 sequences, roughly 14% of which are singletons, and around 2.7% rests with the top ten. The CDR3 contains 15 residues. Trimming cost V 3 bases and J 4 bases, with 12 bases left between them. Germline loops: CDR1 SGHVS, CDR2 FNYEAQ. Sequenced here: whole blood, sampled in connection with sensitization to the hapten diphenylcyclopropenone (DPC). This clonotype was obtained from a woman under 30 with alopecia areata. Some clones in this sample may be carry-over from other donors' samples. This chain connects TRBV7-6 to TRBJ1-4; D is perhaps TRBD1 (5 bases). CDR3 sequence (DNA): TGTGCCAGCAGCTTCGGTCAGGGCGGTAATGAAAAACTGTTTTTT. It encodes CASSFGQGGNEKLFF.